The source of this T cell receptor (beta chain) is a study of T-cell memory formation after mild COVID-19. TCRdb re-derived calls from the 5' RACE reads in MiXCR, one entry per CDR3 protein. Counted here are some 160,000 distinct CDR3 sequences, roughly 13% occurring once; the ten biggest clones make up more than 3%. Germline loops: CDR1 SGHTA, CDR2 FQGTGA. This CDR3 contains 18 residues. The ends lost 2 bases at V and 0 bases at J; junction bases unmatched: 9. This clonotype has a handful of counts. The sequenced material came from PBMCs or a T cell subset sorted from them (not recorded which). This rearrangement joins TRBV7-3 to TRBJ2-3, with 9 bases that match TRBD1. The sequence came from a man aged 18 to 30 who had mild COVID-19 (a few samples of this study predate the infection). Cell type and time point are not known. CDR3 coding DNA: TGTGCCAGCAGCTTACGGGGACAGGGCGTATCCAGCACAGATACGCAGTATTTT. Amino acids: CASSLRGQGVSSTDTQYF.